This T cell receptor (beta chain) was documented in a study of response to subunit inactivated influenza vaccine. Findings and caveats of the study: A suggestion made by the authors is that each seasonal influenza vaccination recruits few new T cells.

MiXCR was run by TCRdb on the RT-PCR reads, yielding one entry per CDR3 protein. Among roughly 290,000 distinct CDR3 sequences listed, roughly a fifth were seen once. Germline V CDR1 and CDR2: DFQATT, SNEGSKA (reference sequence). The CDR3 contains 13 residues. The V end was cut by 8 bases, the J end by 0 bases, with 13 bases between. This clonotype was found many times. Its antigen is not identified. This chain joins TRBV20-1 and TRBJ1-1; D gene ambiguous. This clonotype was obtained from a man between 50 and 75 years old who received an inactivated influenza vaccine. The specimen comprised PBMCs from blood, sampled about 20 months after vaccination. The CDR3 region is CSPSWSLNTEAFF. The CDR3 DNA sequence: TGCAGTCCCTCTTGGAGCCTGAACACTGAAGCTTTCTTT.